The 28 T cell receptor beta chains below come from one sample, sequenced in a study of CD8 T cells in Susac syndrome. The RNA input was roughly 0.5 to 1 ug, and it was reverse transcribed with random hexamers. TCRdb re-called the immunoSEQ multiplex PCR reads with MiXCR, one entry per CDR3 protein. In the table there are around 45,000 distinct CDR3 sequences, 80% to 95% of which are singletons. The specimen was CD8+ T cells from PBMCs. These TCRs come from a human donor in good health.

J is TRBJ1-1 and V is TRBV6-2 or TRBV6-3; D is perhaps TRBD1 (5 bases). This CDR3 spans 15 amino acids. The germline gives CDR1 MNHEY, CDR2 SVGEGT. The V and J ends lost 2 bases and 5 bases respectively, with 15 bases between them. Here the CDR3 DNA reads TGTGCCAGCAGTTACCCGTGGGGCAGCGAGACTGAAGCTTTCTTT. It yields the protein CASSYPWGSETEAFF.

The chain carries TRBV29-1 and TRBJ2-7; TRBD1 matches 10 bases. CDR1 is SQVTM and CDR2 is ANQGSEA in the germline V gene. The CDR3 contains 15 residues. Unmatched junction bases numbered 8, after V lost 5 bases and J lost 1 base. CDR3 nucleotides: TGCAGCGTTACCTACTGGGACAGGGGTTCCTACGAGCAGTACTTC. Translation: CSVTYWDRGSYEQYF.

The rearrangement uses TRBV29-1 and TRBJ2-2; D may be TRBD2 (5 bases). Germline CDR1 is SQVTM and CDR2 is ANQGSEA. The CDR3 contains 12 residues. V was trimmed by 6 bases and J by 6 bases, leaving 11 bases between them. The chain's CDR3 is CSVLGRSGELFF. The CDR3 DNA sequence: TGCAGCGTCCTGGGGAGATCCGGGGAGCTGTTTTTT.

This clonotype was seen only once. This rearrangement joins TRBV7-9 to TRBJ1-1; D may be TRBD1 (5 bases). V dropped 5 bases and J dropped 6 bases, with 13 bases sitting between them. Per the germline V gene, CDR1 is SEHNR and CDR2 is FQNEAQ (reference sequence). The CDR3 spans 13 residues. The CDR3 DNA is TGTGCCAGCAGCCTCAGGGAGGGGTCTGAAGCTTTCTTT. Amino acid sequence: CASSLREGSEAFF.

The CDR3 DNA sequence: TGTGCCAGCAGCCCTCACGAAGTGAGCAAAAACATTCAGTACTTC. The encoded protein is CASSPHEVSKNIQYF. The chain has TRBV7-6 and TRBJ2-4; D is undetermined. V was cut by 5 bases and J by 3 bases, with 14 bases left in between. CDR1 is SGHVS, CDR2 FNYEAQ, per germline. The CDR3 spans 15 residues.

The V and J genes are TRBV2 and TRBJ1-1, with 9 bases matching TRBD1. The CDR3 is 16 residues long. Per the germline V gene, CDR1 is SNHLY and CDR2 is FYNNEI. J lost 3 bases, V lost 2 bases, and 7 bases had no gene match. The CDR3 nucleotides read TGTGCCAGCAGTGAAACGGGACAGGGATCGGACACTGAAGCTTTCTTT. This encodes CASSETGQGSDTEAFF.

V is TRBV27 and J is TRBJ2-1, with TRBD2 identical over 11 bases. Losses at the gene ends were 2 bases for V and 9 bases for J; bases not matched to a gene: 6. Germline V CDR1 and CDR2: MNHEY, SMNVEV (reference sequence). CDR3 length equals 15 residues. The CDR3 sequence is CASSLTSGSFSEQFF. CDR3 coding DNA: TGTGCCAGCAGTTTAACTAGCGGGAGTTTCAGTGAGCAGTTCTTC.

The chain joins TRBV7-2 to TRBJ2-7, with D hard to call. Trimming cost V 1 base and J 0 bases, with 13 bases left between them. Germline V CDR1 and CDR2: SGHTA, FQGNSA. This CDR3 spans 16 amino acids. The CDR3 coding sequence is TGTGCCAGCAGCTTAGATGGCAGTAGAAGCTCCTACGAGCAGTACTTC. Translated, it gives CASSLDGSRSSYEQYF. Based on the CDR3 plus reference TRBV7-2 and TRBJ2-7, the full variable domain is GAGVSQSPSNKVTEKGKDVELRCDPISGHTALYWYRQSLGQGLEFLIYFQGNSAPDKSGLPSDRFSAERTGGSVSTLTIQRTQQEDSAVYLCASSLDGSRSSYEQYFGPGTRLTVT.

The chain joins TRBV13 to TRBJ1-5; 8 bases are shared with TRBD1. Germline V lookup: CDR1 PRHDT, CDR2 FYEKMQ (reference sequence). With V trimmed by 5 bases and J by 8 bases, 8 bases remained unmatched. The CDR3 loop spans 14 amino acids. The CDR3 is CASSQGTGYEPQHF. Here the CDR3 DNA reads TGTGCCAGCAGCCAAGGGACAGGTTATGAGCCCCAGCATTTT.

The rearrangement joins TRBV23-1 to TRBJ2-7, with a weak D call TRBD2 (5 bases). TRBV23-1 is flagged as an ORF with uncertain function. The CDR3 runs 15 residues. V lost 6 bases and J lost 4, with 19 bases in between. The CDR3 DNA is TGCGCCAGCAGCCTAGGGCGGGTAGCGCGATACGAGCAGTACTTC. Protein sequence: CASSLGRVARYEQYF.

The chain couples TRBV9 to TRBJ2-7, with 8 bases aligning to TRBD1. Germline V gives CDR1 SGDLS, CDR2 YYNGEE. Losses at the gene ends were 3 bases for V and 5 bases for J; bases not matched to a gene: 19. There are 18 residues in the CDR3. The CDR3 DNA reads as TGTGCCAGCAGCGCTCCTACCCTGGGACAGGAGCCGCCTGACGAGCAGTACTTC. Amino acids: CASSAPTLGQEPPDEQYF.

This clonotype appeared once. The CDR3 bases are TGTGCCAGCAGCTTAGAAGGGGATCAGCCCCAGCATTTT. Translating it yields CASSLEGDQPQHF. V is TRBV7-9 and J is TRBJ1-5; D is possibly TRBD1 (5 bases). The CDR3 is made up of 13 amino acids. Germline-derived CDR1 and CDR2 are SEHNR and FQNEAQ (reference sequence). V was shortened by 1 base and J by 5 bases, with 6 bases between the two germline ends.

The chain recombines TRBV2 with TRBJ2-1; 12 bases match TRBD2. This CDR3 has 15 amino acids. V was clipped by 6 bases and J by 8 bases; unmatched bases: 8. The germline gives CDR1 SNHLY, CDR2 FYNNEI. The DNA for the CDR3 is TGTGCCAGCAGCGAGTTGGGGACTAGCGGGTATGAGCAGTTCTTC. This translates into CASSELGTSGYEQFF.

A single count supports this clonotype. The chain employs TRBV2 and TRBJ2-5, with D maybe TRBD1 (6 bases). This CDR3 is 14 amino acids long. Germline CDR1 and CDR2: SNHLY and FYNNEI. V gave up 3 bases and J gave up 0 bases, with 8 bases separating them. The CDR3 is CASSDGQYQETQYF. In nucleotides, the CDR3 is TGTGCCAGCAGTGATGGACAGTACCAAGAGACCCAGTACTTC.

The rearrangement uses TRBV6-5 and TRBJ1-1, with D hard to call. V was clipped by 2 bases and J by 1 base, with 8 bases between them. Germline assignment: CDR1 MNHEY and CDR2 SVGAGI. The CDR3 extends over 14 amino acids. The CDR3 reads CASSYGSGNTEAFF. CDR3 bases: TGTGCCAGCAGTTACGGGTCAGGGAACACTGAAGCTTTCTTT.

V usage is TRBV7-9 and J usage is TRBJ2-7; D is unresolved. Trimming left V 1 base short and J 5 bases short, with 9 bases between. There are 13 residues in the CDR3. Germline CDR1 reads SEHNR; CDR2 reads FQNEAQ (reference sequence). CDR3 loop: CASSLGVSDEQYF. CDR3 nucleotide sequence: TGTGCCAGCAGCTTAGGCGTGAGCGACGAGCAGTACTTC.

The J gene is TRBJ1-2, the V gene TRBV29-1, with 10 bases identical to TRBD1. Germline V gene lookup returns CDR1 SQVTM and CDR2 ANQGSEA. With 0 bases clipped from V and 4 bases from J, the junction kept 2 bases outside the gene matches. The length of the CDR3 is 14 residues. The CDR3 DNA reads TGCAGCGTTGAAGAGGGACAGGGGTCCTATGGCTACACCTTC. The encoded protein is CSVEEGQGSYGYTF.

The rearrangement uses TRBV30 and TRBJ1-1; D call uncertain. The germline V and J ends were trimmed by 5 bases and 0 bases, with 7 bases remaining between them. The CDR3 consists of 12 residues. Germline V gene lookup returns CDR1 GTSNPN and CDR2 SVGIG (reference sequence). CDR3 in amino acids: CAWGPLNTEAFF. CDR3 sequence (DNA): TGTGCCTGGGGTCCCCTGAACACTGAAGCTTTCTTT.

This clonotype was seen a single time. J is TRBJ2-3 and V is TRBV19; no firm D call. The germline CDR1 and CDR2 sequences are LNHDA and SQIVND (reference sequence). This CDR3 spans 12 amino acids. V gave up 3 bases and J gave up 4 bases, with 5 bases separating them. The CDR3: CASSIWADTQYF. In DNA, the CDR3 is TGTGCCAGTAGTATTTGGGCAGATACGCAGTATTTT.

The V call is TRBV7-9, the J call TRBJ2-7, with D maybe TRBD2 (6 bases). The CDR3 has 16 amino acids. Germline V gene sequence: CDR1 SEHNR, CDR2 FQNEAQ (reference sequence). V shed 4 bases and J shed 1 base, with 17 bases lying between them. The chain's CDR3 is CASSSTGDGISYEQYF. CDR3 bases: TGTGCCAGCAGCTCCACGGGAGATGGCATATCCTACGAGCAGTACTTC. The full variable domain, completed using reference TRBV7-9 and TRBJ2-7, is DTGVSQNPRHKITKRGQNVTFRCDPISEHNRLYWYRQTLGQGPEFLTYFQNEAQLEKSRLLSDRFSAERPKGSFSTLEIQRTEQGDSAMYLCASSSTGDGISYEQYFGPGTRLTVT.

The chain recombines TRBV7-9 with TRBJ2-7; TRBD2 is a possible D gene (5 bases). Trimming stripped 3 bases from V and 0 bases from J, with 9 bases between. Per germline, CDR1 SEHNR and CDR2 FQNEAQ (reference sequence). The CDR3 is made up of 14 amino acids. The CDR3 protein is CASSLRGPSYEQYF. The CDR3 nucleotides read TGTGCCAGCAGCTTGAGAGGGCCCTCCTACGAGCAGTACTTC.

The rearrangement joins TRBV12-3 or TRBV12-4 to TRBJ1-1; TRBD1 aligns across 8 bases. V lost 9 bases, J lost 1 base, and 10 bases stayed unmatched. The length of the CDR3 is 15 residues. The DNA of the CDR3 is TGTGCCAGTCTGCCGTCCGGGACAGGGAACACTGAAGCTTTCTTT. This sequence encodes CASLPSGTGNTEAFF.

The CDR3 spells CASRGLSAGLVSEQFF. In nucleotides, the CDR3 is TGTGCCAGCAGGGGGCTTTCTGCGGGCCTCGTTTCGGAGCAGTTCTTC. The chain couples TRBV7-9 to TRBJ2-1; D could derive from TRBD1 or TRBD2 (5 bases each). V was shortened by 6 bases and J by 10 bases, with 25 bases between the two germline ends. This CDR3 is 16 amino acids long. The germline V gene encodes CDR1 SEHNR and CDR2 FQNEAQ (reference sequence).

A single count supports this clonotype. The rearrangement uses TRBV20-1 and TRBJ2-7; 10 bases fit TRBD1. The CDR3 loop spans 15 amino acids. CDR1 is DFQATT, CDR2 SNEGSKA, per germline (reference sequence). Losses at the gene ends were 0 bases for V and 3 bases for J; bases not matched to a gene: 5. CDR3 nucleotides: TGCAGTGCTAGAGATATGGGACAGGGGATCTACGAGCAGTACTTC. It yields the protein CSARDMGQGIYEQYF.

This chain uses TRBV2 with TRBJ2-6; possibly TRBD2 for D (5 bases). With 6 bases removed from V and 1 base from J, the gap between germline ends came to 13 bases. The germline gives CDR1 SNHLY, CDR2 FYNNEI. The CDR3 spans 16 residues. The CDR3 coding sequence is TGTGCCAGCAGAGGTCGACGCGGGTCTGGGGCCAACGTCCTGACTTTC. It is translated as CASRGRRGSGANVLTF.

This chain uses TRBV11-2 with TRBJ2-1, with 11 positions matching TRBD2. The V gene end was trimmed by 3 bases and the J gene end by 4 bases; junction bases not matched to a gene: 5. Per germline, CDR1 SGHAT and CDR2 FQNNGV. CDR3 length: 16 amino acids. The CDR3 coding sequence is TGTGCCAGCAGCTTTCTAGCGGGAGGAAAGTACAATGAGCAGTTCTTC. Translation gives CASSFLAGGKYNEQFF.

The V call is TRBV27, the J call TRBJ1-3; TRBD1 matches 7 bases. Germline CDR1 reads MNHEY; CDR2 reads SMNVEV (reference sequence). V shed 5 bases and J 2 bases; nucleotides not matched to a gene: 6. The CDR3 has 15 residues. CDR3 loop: CASSPTGVTGNTIYF. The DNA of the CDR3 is TGTGCCAGCAGTCCTACAGGGGTAACTGGAAACACCATATATTTT.

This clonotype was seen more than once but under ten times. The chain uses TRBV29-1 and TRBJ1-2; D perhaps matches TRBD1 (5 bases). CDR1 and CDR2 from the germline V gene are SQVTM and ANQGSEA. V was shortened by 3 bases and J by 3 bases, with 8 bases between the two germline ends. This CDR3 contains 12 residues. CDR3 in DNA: TGCAGCGTTGATAAGGGGTACTATGGCTACACCTTC. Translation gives CSVDKGYYGYTF.